The rows below give T cell receptor beta chains drawn from one sample of a study of radiation and T cells in renal cell carcinoma. The data were produced by immunoSEQ multiplex PCR, yet TCRdb's version contains in-frame clones alone and is incomplete. The sample consists of some 150,000 clones, around four fifths of them appearing once. The sequencing here drew on blood, taken from a patient whose treatment included radiotherapy and nephrectomy. The receptors originated from a woman in her fifties or sixties with renal cell carcinoma. The CDR3 runs from the conserved cysteine through the conserved F or W. The D gene is left open where the match is weak.

j_gene,v_gene,d_gene,CDR3aa,CDR3nt
TRBJ2-1,TRBV5-1,TRBD2,CASSWGTRWEEQFF,TGCGCCAGCAGCTGGGGGACTAGGTGGGAGGAGCAGTTCTTC
TRBJ2-2,TRBV6-5,TRBD2,CATLTSETNTGELFF,TGTGCCACCTTGACTAGCGAAACGAACACCGGGGAGCTGTTTTTT
TRBJ2-7,TRBV2,-,CASSDGAGAYEQYF,TGTGCCAGCAGTGACGGGGCCGGGGCCTACGAGCAGTACTTC
TRBJ2-7,TRBV7-8,-,CASSLFLDYEQYF,TGTGCCAGCAGCTTATTCCTCGACTACGAGCAGTACTTC
TRBJ2-7,TRBV6-6,TRBD1,CASSFGTEDYEQYF,TGTGCCAGCAGTTTCGGGACAGAAGACTACGAGCAGTACTTC
TRBJ1-2,TRBV10-3,TRBD1,CAIRLTGGDGYTF,TGTGCCATCAGGTTGACAGGGGGTGATGGCTACACCTTC
TRBJ2-7,TRBV2,-,CASRSPPSRQYF,TGTGCCAGCAGGAGCCCCCCATCGAGGCAGTACTTC
TRBJ1-1,TRBV29-1,TRBD1,CSGSGGSNTEAFF,TGCAGCGGATCAGGGGGGTCTAACACTGAAGCTTTCTTT
TRBJ2-5,TRBV19,-,CASRNSGTKQETQYF,TGTGCCAGCCGTAATTCCGGGACCAAACAAGAGACCCAGTACTTC
TRBJ2-7,TRBV11-2,TRBD2,CASSLGTSGHEQYF,TGTGCCAGCAGCCTCGGGACTAGCGGCCACGAGCAGTACTTC
TRBJ2-7,TRBV4-1,TRBD1,CASSLTGDDEQYF,TGCGCCAGCAGCCTGACAGGGGACGACGAGCAGTACTTC
TRBJ1-2,TRBV5-6,-,CASRASHNYGYTF,TGTGCCAGCAGGGCCAGCCATAACTATGGCTACACCTTC
TRBJ2-7,TRBV7-8,-,CASSLAGFEQYF,TGTGCCAGCAGCCTTGCGGGGTTCGAGCAGTACTTC
TRBJ2-7,TRBV10-2,TRBD1,CASSTGTGAYEQYF,TGCGCCAGCAGTACCGGGACAGGGGCCTACGAGCAGTACTTC
TRBJ2-5,TRBV6-1,-,CASSEALGVQETQYF,TGTGCCAGCAGTGAAGCATTGGGGGTGCAAGAGACCCAGTACTTC
TRBJ2-4,TRBV28,TRBD2,CATTGGAGFIEYF,TGTGCCACCACCGGGGGGGCCGGATTCATAGAGTACTTC
TRBJ1-1,TRBV5-6,-,CASKVGMSTEAFF,TGTGCCAGCAAGGTAGGGATGAGCACTGAAGCTTTCTTT
TRBJ2-5,TRBV9,-,CASSVGVDKTQYF,TGTGCCAGCAGCGTAGGCGTAGATAAGACCCAGTACTTC
TRBJ2-7,TRBV9,-,CASSVEAMEGGRDYEQYF,TGTGCCAGCAGCGTAGAAGCAATGGAAGGTGGCAGGGACTACGAGCAGTACTTC
TRBJ2-2,TRBV6-1,-,CASTWGQMNTGELFF,TGTGCCAGCACCTGGGGGCAGATGAACACCGGGGAGCTGTTTTTT
TRBJ2-2,TRBV18,-,CASSPSKEFNTGELFF,TGTGCCAGCTCACCATCAAAGGAGTTCAACACCGGGGAGCTGTTTTTT
TRBJ2-5,TRBV6-5,TRBD2,CASSYAGGPETQYF,TGTGCCAGCAGTTACGCGGGGGGGCCGGAGACCCAGTACTTC
TRBJ2-7,TRBV28,TRBD1,CASSLGQVYDEQYF,TGTGCCAGCAGTTTAGGACAGGTCTACGACGAGCAGTACTTC
TRBJ1-1,TRBV15,-,CATSRDAGARVGTEAFF,TGTGCCACCAGCAGAGATGCAGGGGCGCGGGTCGGCACTGAAGCTTTCTTT